The 16 T cell receptor beta chains presented below share a single source sample, sequenced in a study of identifying expanded T cells in peripheral blood (dated by TCRdb to 2018 to 2020). The receptor library was made with the immunoSEQ multiplex PCR assay. Here the immuneACCESS table is served through TCRdb, limited to in-frame sequences with V and J called. Missing clones are a known gap in these copies; in checked studies unresolved V genes cover under half, and the rest lacks a known reason. For this sample there are 50,000 to 70,000 clones; about 89% appear just once. The ten largest make up 4.7% of the sample. The specimen was blood. The receptor source for this set is a person between 18 and 69 years old in good health.

The V and J genes are TRBV13 and TRBJ2-1, with 7 bases aligning to TRBD2. With 11 bases clipped from V and 5 bases from J, the junction kept 6 bases outside the gene matches. From germline, CDR1 is PRHDT and CDR2 FYEKMQ (reference sequence). The CDR3 runs 12 residues. Here the CDR3 DNA reads TGTGCCGTGCGGGGGAAAAACAATGAGCAGTTCTTC. It codes for CAVRGKNNEQFF.

The J gene is TRBJ2-2, the V gene TRBV9; possible D gene TRBD1, 6 bases. Germline V gives CDR1 SGDLS, CDR2 YYNGEE. This CDR3 has 14 amino acids. Trimming removed 4 bases from V and 5 bases from J, with 12 bases in between. The CDR3 is CASSSHQGTGELFF. The CDR3 nucleotides are TGTGCCAGCAGCTCCCACCAGGGGACCGGGGAGCTGTTTTTT.

The rearrangement links TRBV6-5 to TRBJ1-5, with TRBD1 matching over 9 bases. CDR3 length: 14 residues. Trimming removed 4 bases from V and 6 bases from J; junction bases left unmatched: 4. Germline CDR1 is MNHEY and CDR2 is SVGAGI. DNA of the CDR3: TGTGCCAGCAGTTCAACAGGGGGCACTCAGCCCCAGCATTTT. Its translation: CASSSTGGTQPQHF.

The chain joins TRBV7-7 to TRBJ2-5; weak D call: TRBD1 (6 bases). The germline gives CDR1 SSHAT, CDR2 FNYEAQ (reference sequence). With 3 bases removed from V and 5 bases from J, the gap between germline ends came to 16 bases. The CDR3 runs 15 residues. In DNA form, the CDR3 reads TGTGCCAGCAGCTTGAGACTGGGACAAGGGGAGACCCAGTACTTC. It encodes CASSLRLGQGETQYF. Full variable domain (missing parts from reference TRBV7-7 and TRBJ2-5): GAGVSQSPRYKVTKRGQDVTLRCDPISSHATLYWYQQALGQGPEFLTYFNYEAQPDKSGLPSDRFSAERPEGSISTLTIQRTEQRDSAMYRCASSLRLGQGETQYFGPGTRLLVL.

This chain uses TRBV4-3 with TRBJ2-3; D possibly matches TRBD1 or TRBD2 (5 bases each). The germline V gene encodes CDR1 LGHNA and CDR2 YSLEER. This CDR3 comprises 14 residues. V lost 2 bases and J 5 bases, leaving 11 bases between the germline ends. CDR3 DNA: TGCGCCAGCAGCCAAAGGGACGGCGGAGATACGCAGTATTTT. Translating it yields CASSQRDGGDTQYF.

The chain couples TRBV7-3 to TRBJ2-3, with unresolved D. The germline V gene has CDR1 SGHTA and CDR2 FQGTGA. The CDR3 length is 12 residues. V gave up 5 bases and J gave up 6 bases, with 9 bases separating them. DNA of the CDR3: TGTGCCAGCAGCCCCAATCGGGATACGCAGTATTTT. Translation: CASSPNRDTQYF.

The V gene is TRBV6-5, the J gene TRBJ2-7; a weak D match, TRBD2 (5 bases). The V end was cut by 6 bases, the J end by 4 bases, with 16 bases between. Germline assignment: CDR1 MNHEY and CDR2 SVGAGI. The CDR3 totals 14 residues. CDR3 region: CASSSSTRTYEQYF. CDR3 coding DNA: TGTGCCAGCAGCTCCTCTACAAGGACTTACGAGCAGTACTTC.

This clone was seen a single time. The chain is built from TRBV18 and TRBJ1-4; D perhaps matches TRBD1 (5 bases). Per germline, CDR1 KGHSH and CDR2 LQKENI. This CDR3 is 18 amino acids long. V lost 2 bases and J 5 bases, leaving 21 bases between the germline ends. The CDR3 spells CASSPDRQGRPRNEKLFF. The CDR3 coding sequence is TGTGCCAGCTCACCAGACCGGCAGGGCCGTCCCCGAAATGAAAAACTGTTTTTT.

This clone has more than one count but fewer than ten. The rearrangement links TRBV5-1 to TRBJ1-1, with TRBD1 matching over 7 bases. Germline CDR1 and CDR2: SGHRS and YFSETQ. CDR3 size: 13 residues. The J segment lost 5 bases and the V segment lost 7 bases, leaving 8 bases of the junction unmatched. CDR3 bases: TGCGCCAGCGCAGGGGGAGGGAAGACTGAAGCTTTCTTT. Translating it yields CASAGGGKTEAFF.

The V call is TRBV21-1, the J call TRBJ2-7; the table gives TRBD1 as D, unverified against the DNA. TRBV21-1 is a pseudogene segment. The CDR3 covers 16 residues. Written as DNA, the CDR3 is TGTGCCAGCAAGATATACAGGGACAACTATTACTACGAGCAGTACTTC. This sequence encodes CASKIYRDNYYYEQYF.

The chain links TRBV5-8 to TRBJ1-6, with unresolved D. The CDR3 contains 12 residues. The germline V and J ends were trimmed by 5 bases and 4 bases, with 4 bases remaining between them. Germline CDR1 is SGHTS and CDR2 is YDEGEE. The CDR3 coding sequence is TGTGCCAGCAGTCTATATAATTCACCCCTCCACTTT. Protein sequence: CASSLYNSPLHF.

The V gene is TRBV29-1, the J gene TRBJ1-3; unclear D gene. Germline loops: CDR1 SQVTM, CDR2 ANQGSEA. CDR3 length: 11 amino acids. V was trimmed by 0 bases and J by 9 bases, leaving 6 bases between them. The CDR3 sequence: CSVEDLGTIYF. The CDR3 bases are TGCAGCGTTGAAGATCTCGGCACCATATATTTT.

V is TRBV7-9 and J is TRBJ1-5, with a possible D match to TRBD1 (6 bases). Looked up from germline, CDR1 is SEHNR and CDR2 is FQNEAQ (reference sequence). The CDR3 totals 15 residues. Between the trimmed V and J ends, which lost 1 base and 4 bases, there was a span of 11 bases. The CDR3 DNA is TGTGCCAGCAGCTTAGAGACAGGTGGTAATCAGCCCCAGCATTTT. Amino acid sequence: CASSLETGGNQPQHF.

The chain links TRBV2 to TRBJ1-1; D remains ambiguous. The V gene lost 4 bases and the J gene lost 1 base, with 13 bases spanning the gap. The CDR3 spans 15 residues. Germline-derived CDR1 and CDR2 are SNHLY and FYNNEI. The CDR3 sequence: CASSVSAGWNTEAFF. The CDR3 nucleotides are TGTGCCAGCAGTGTGTCGGCAGGATGGAACACTGAAGCTTTCTTT.

The chain uses TRBV4-1 and TRBJ2-7, with D possibly TRBD2 on 6 matching bases. This CDR3 comprises 15 residues. V was trimmed by 5 bases and J by 2 bases, leaving 16 bases between them. CDR1 and CDR2 from the germline V gene are MGHRA and YSYEKL. The CDR3, as DNA: TGCGCCAGCAGCAAGGTATTAGCGGAAACCTACGAGCAGTACTTC. Translating it yields CASSKVLAETYEQYF.

The rearrangement joins TRBV15 to TRBJ1-2, with D unresolved. Trimming left V 0 bases short and J 4 bases short, with 15 bases between. This CDR3 comprises 16 residues. CDR1 is LNHNV, CDR2 YYDKDF, per germline (reference sequence). CDR3 region: CATSRDVVSTFYGYTF. In DNA, the CDR3 is TGTGCCACCAGCAGAGATGTGGTCAGTACGTTCTATGGCTACACCTTC.